The T cell receptor beta chain described here comes from a study of T cells after yellow fever vaccination. Study-wide findings and caveats: Reappearance after the booster was observed for most primary-vaccination clones (around 95% CD4, approximately 90% CD8). From the bulk population, abundant clonotypes could contaminate and appear within FACS-sorted repertoires. Some clonotypes, a small share, were shared between CD4 and CD8 compartments.

TCRdb redid the calling of the 5' RACE reads with MiXCR, one entry per CDR3 protein. The table lists 200,000 to 250,000 distinct CDR3 sequences, roughly 3% of them singletons. Trimming at V came to 3 bases and at J to 2 bases, leaving 5 bases not matched to a gene. In germline, CDR1 is DFQATT, CDR2 SNEGSKA (reference sequence). CDR3 length: 14 residues. This clonotype has a count of ten or more. Its cognate antigen is unknown. This clonotype was sampled from a young man who received the YFV17D yellow fever vaccine. The sequencing used CD4+ T cells sorted from PBMCs, collected 10 days after the yellow fever booster vaccination. The chain uses TRBV20-1 and TRBJ2-3, with TRBD1 matching 7 bases. In nucleotides, the CDR3 is TGCAGTGCTAGTGGGGACAGATACACAGATACGCAGTATTTT. Translation gives CSASGDRYTDTQYF.